The 10 T cell receptor beta chains below come from one sample, sequenced in a study of CD8+ T cells in alopecia areata. RNA was extracted and reverse transcribed into cDNA as the sequencing template. Some clones are missing from TCRdb's copy, which holds only in-frame ones; the method was immunoSEQ multiplex PCR. Of over 100,000 clones in the sample, roughly 50% are singletons; the top ten hold 9.5% to 15%. Treatment indicated: oral pan-JAK inhibitor, 5-10 mg twice daily. Sequences were derived from CD8+ T cells sorted from blood, sampled at week 24, from a patient treated with tofacitinib. These receptors were obtained from a human donor with alopecia areata.

The chain links TRBV2 to TRBJ2-7, with TRBD2 matching over 12 bases. The V and J ends lost 9 bases and 6 bases, in that order; junction bases with no gene match: 15. CDR3 length: 16 residues. CDR1 is SNHLY, CDR2 FYNNEI, per germline. In DNA, the CDR3 is TGTGCCAGTACCCGGACTAGCGGGGCAGAAAGCGGCGAGCAGTACTTC. It yields the protein CASTRTSGAESGEQYF.

The V call is TRBV29-1, the J call TRBJ1-3; a possible D gene is TRBD1 (6 bases). The germline gives CDR1 SQVTM, CDR2 ANQGSEA. The CDR3 totals 14 residues. The germline V and J ends were trimmed by 4 bases and 3 bases, with 13 bases remaining between them. CDR3 DNA: TGCAGCGTTGTCGCAGGGGAGGGTGGAAACACCATATATTTT. It yields the protein CSVVAGEGGNTIYF.

The V and J genes are TRBV5-4 and TRBJ2-3; 11 bases are shared with TRBD2. The germline CDR1 and CDR2 sequences are SGHNT and YYREEE (reference sequence). V trimming: 4 bases; J trimming: 1 base; junction bases outside the gene matches: 2. This CDR3 is built from 15 residues. The CDR3 spells CASSKGLAGTDTQYF. In nucleotides, the CDR3 is TGTGCCAGCAGCAAGGGACTAGCGGGCACAGATACGCAGTATTTT.

V gene TRBV5-4 combines with J gene TRBJ1-2; a weak D match, TRBD1 (5 bases). The CDR3 consists of 15 residues. V dropped 0 bases and J dropped 4 bases, with 13 bases sitting between them. Germline V gene data show CDR1 as SGHNT and CDR2 as YYREEE (reference sequence). CDR3 sequence: CASSLVDQGLYGYTF. In nucleotides, the CDR3 is TGTGCCAGCAGCTTGGTCGATCAGGGCCTCTATGGCTACACCTTC.

The CDR3 DNA reads TGTGCCACCAGCAAACTGGGACAGGATTACACCGGGGAGCTGTTTTTT. It specifies CATSKLGQDYTGELFF. The genes are TRBV15 and TRBJ2-2; 8 bases match TRBD1. The ends lost 4 bases at V and 3 bases at J; junction bases unmatched: 7. Germline lookup yields CDR1 LNHNV and CDR2 YYDKDF (reference sequence). The CDR3 loop spans 16 amino acids.

This clone has a handful of counts. The CDR3 here is CASSLGLNEQFF. The CDR3 DNA sequence: TGTGCCAGCAGCTTGGGTCTCAATGAGCAGTTCTTC. The chain is built from TRBV7-9 and TRBJ2-1, with D unresolved. Germline lookup yields CDR1 SEHNR and CDR2 FQNEAQ (reference sequence). CDR3 length equals 12 residues. Trimming removed 3 bases from V and 6 bases from J, with 6 bases in between.

V is TRBV2 and J is TRBJ1-4; tentatively, D is TRBD1 (5 bases). The length of the CDR3 is 16 residues. The germline V and J ends were trimmed by 8 bases and 0 bases, with 16 bases remaining between them. CDR1 is SNHLY and CDR2 is FYNNEI in the germline V gene. The CDR3 region has the DNA TGTGCCAGCCGGACAAGGGGATATGCAACTAATGAAAAACTGTTTTTT. It specifies CASRTRGYATNEKLFF.

This chain connects TRBV19 to TRBJ1-1; D not resolved. The germline CDR1 and CDR2 sequences are LNHDA and SQIVND (reference sequence). Trimming left V 5 bases short and J 7 bases short, with 14 bases between. The CDR3 has 13 residues. The CDR3 reads CASSPGGVVEAFF. CDR3 nucleotide sequence: TGTGCCAGTAGTCCTGGTGGAGTAGTTGAAGCTTTCTTT.

The chain links TRBV4-3 to TRBJ1-2; TRBD1 is a possible D gene (5 bases). This CDR3 has 12 residues. The germline CDR1 and CDR2 sequences are LGHNA and YSLEER. V lost 8 bases and J 4 bases, leaving 11 bases between the germline ends. The CDR3 DNA reads as TGCGCCAGCCGGGGGGATACCTATGGCTACACCTTC. It encodes CASRGDTYGYTF.

The chain is built from TRBV5-1 and TRBJ2-7, with D perhaps assigned TRBD1 or TRBD2 (5 bases each). Deletions cut 0 bases from V and 6 bases from J, with 16 bases between. CDR1 and CDR2 (germline): SGHRS, YFSETQ. The CDR3 has 15 amino acids. The CDR3 loop is CASSLEGETGGEQYF. CDR3 DNA: TGCGCCAGCAGCTTGGAAGGGGAGACGGGCGGCGAGCAGTACTTC.